What follows are 27 T cell receptor beta chains derived from one specimen sequenced in a study of blood T cell repertoires in COVID-19. Repertoires were generated with immunoSEQ multiplex PCR, while TCRdb's copy carries only in-frame clones and drops some. Here the sample spans 150,000 to 200,000 clones, around 80% being singletons. Input material: peripheral blood. Receptors were obtained from a woman aged 55-69 years with COVID-19, enrolled during active disease.

This chain links TRBV7-8 with TRBJ2-1; 12 bases fit TRBD2. The CDR3 is 16 amino acids. Germline-derived CDR1 and CDR2 are SGHVS and FQNEAQ. Losses at the gene ends were 0 bases for V and 10 bases for J; bases not matched to a gene: 7. The CDR3, as DNA: TGTGCCAGCAGCTTAGCGCGGTCTAGCGGGGGGGCAGAGCAGTTCTTC. This gives the protein CASSLARSSGGAEQFF. The full variable domain, in which reference TRBV7-8 and TRBJ2-1 provide the parts outside the CDR3, is GAGVSQSPRYKVAKRGQDVALRCDPISGHVSLFWYQQALGQGPEFLTYFQNEAQLDKSGLPSDRFFAERPEGSVSTLKIQRTQQEDSAVYLCASSLARSSGGAEQFFGPGTRLTVL.

There are a few counts of this clone. CDR3 region: CASSDLGGVGIGNTIYF. CDR3 bases: TGTGCCAGCAGTGATTTGGGAGGGGTAGGAATTGGAAACACCATATATTTT. This chain links TRBV2 with TRBJ1-3, with D possibly being TRBD1 (5 bases). CDR3 length: 17 residues. Germline CDR1 reads SNHLY; CDR2 reads FYNNEI. V was cut by 3 bases and J by 3 bases, with 18 bases left in between.

This chain joins TRBV29-1 and TRBJ2-3; possibly TRBD2 for D (7 bases). This CDR3 spans 16 amino acids. Germline lookup yields CDR1 SQVTM and CDR2 ANQGSEA. Trimming removed 6 bases from V and 2 bases from J, with 21 bases in between. The CDR3 DNA reads TGCAGCGTGGGACAAGGGCTAAGCGGGATCACAGATACGCAGTATTTT. Its translation: CSVGQGLSGITDTQYF.

The J gene is TRBJ1-2, the V gene TRBV4-2; D perhaps matches TRBD1 (5 bases). In germline, CDR1 is LGHNA, CDR2 YNFKEQ. V dropped 2 bases and J dropped 2 bases, with 6 bases sitting between them. The CDR3 consists of 13 residues. The CDR3 loop is CASSQTGNYGYTF. DNA for the CDR3: TGTGCCAGCAGCCAAACAGGAAACTATGGCTACACCTTC.

CDR3 in amino acids: CASSEAYPLQGVGEKLFF. In DNA form, the CDR3 reads TGTGCCAGCAGTGAAGCTTATCCGCTCCAGGGGGTTGGTGAAAAACTGTTTTTT. V gene TRBV2 combines with J gene TRBJ1-4, with TRBD1 matching 7 bases. This CDR3 is built from 18 residues. The ends lost 0 bases at V and 7 bases at J; junction bases unmatched: 14. The germline CDR1 and CDR2 sequences are SNHLY and FYNNEI. The whole variable domain, remainder taken from reference TRBV2 and TRBJ1-4, is EPEVTQTPSHQVTQMGQEVILRCVPISNHLYFYWYRQILGQKVEFLVSFYNNEISEKSEIFDDQFSVERPDGSNFTLKIRSTKLEDSAMYFCASSEAYPLQGVGEKLFFGSGTQLSVL.

CDR3 nucleotide sequence: TGTGCCAGCAGCTTGGGTCAGGGTCCTGGAAACACCATATATTTT. It codes for CASSLGQGPGNTIYF. V and J are TRBV11-2 and TRBJ1-3, with D possibly matching TRBD1 (5 bases). Germline assignment: CDR1 SGHAT and CDR2 FQNNGV. Trimming removed 3 bases at V and 2 bases at J, with 11 bases between. This CDR3 has 15 residues.

The rearrangement joins TRBV10-3 to TRBJ2-3, with 9 bases lining up with TRBD2. The V and J ends lost 5 bases and 0 bases, in that order; junction bases with no gene match: 6. Germline V gene sequence: CDR1 ENHRY, CDR2 SYGVKD. The CDR3 consists of 16 residues. The CDR3 loop reads CAISTLAGASTDTQYF. The CDR3 DNA follows: TGTGCCATCAGTACTTTAGCGGGGGCTAGCACAGATACGCAGTATTTT.

The genes are TRBV9 and TRBJ1-2; TRBD1 matches at 9 bases. This CDR3 has 15 residues. From germline, CDR1 is SGDLS and CDR2 YYNGEE. V shed 4 bases and J 4 bases; nucleotides not matched to a gene: 8. The CDR3 here is CASSKPGQGGYGYTF. In nucleotides, the CDR3 is TGTGCCAGCAGCAAACCGGGACAGGGAGGCTATGGCTACACCTTC.

The chain recombines TRBV24-1 with TRBJ2-5; 7 bases align to TRBD1. The V gene's germline CDR1 is KGHDR and CDR2 SFDVKD. The junction had 9 bases not matched to a gene; V was cut back by 1 base and J by 5 bases. The CDR3 consists of 16 residues. Written as DNA, the CDR3 is TGTGCCACCAGTGATTTTAGGGGGCCCAAGGGGGAGACCCAGTACTTC. This codes for CATSDFRGPKGETQYF.

The chain joins TRBV19 to TRBJ1-1, with D perhaps TRBD1 (6 bases). Between the trimmed V and J ends, which lost 5 bases and 4 bases, there was a span of 11 bases. Germline assignment: CDR1 LNHDA and CDR2 SQIVND (reference sequence). This CDR3 region has 13 residues. CDR3 in DNA: TGTGCCAGTAGTTACAGGGTTGCCACTGAAGCTTTCTTT. Encoded protein: CASSYRVATEAFF. The full variable domain, rest sourced from reference TRBV19 and TRBJ1-1, is DGGITQSPKYLFRKEGQNVTLSCEQNLNHDAMYWYRQDPGQGLRLIYYSQIVNDFQKGDIAEGYSVSREKKESFPLTVTSAQKNPTAFYLCASSYRVATEAFFGQGTRLTVV.

V usage is TRBV7-3 and J usage is TRBJ1-2; 8 bases agree with TRBD1. Trimming took 4 bases from V and 6 from J; bases not matched to a gene: 7. The germline V gene encodes CDR1 SGHTA and CDR2 FQGTGA. The CDR3 length is 14 residues. The CDR3 is CASSSGQGGNGYTF. The DNA of the CDR3 is TGTGCCAGCAGCTCAGGACAGGGAGGAAATGGCTACACCTTC.

The chain combines TRBV7-3 with TRBJ1-1; 9 bases match TRBD1. The V gene end was trimmed by 3 bases and the J gene end by 10 bases; junction bases not matched to a gene: 3. This CDR3 comprises 12 residues. From germline, CDR1 is SGHTA and CDR2 FQGTGA. The CDR3: CASSFGTGPAFF. CDR3 in DNA: TGTGCCAGCAGCTTTGGGACAGGGCCAGCTTTCTTT. The variable domain in full, completed from reference TRBV7-3 and TRBJ1-1, reads GAGVSQTPSNKVTEKGKYVELRCDPISGHTALYWYRQSLGQGPEFLIYFQGTGAADDSGLPNDRFFAVRPEGSVSTLKIQRTERGDSAVYLCASSFGTGPAFFGQGTRLTVV.

This rearrangement joins TRBV19 to TRBJ2-1; TRBD1 aligns across 7 bases. The CDR3 loop spans 14 amino acids. Germline CDR1 and CDR2: LNHDA and SQIVND (reference sequence). Trimming removed 6 bases from V and 7 bases from J; junction bases left unmatched: 9. The chain's CDR3 is CASSNRGGGNEQFF. The CDR3 DNA is TGTGCCAGTAGCAACAGGGGTGGGGGTAATGAGCAGTTCTTC.

The V gene is TRBV7-2, the J gene TRBJ2-3, with TRBD2 identical over 10 bases. The germline CDR1 and CDR2 sequences are SGHTA and FQGNSA. Losses at the gene ends were 6 bases for V and 0 bases for J; bases not matched to a gene: 6. This CDR3 has 16 amino acids. Written as DNA, the CDR3 is TGTGCCAGCAGTAAACTAGCGGGATCTAGCACAGATACGCAGTATTTT. It specifies CASSKLAGSSTDTQYF.

This sequence joins TRBV9 and TRBJ2-5, with 12 bases identical to TRBD2. The germline V gene has CDR1 SGDLS and CDR2 YYNGEE. The junction had 16 bases not matched to a gene; V was cut back by 2 bases and J by 2 bases. CDR3 length: 20 amino acids. The CDR3 DNA is TGTGCCAGCAGCGTTGGCCCGGGGGCTAGCGGGGGGGCCAGGCAAGAGACCCAGTACTTC. Amino acids: CASSVGPGASGGARQETQYF. Combining the CDR3 with reference TRBV9 and TRBJ2-5 gives the whole variable domain DSGVTQTPKHLITATGQRVTLRCSPRSGDLSVYWYQQSLDQGLQFLIQYYNGEERAKGNILERFSAQQFPDLHSELNLSSLELGDSALYFCASSVGPGASGGARQETQYFGPGTRLLVL.

The chain recombines TRBV6-5 with TRBJ1-4; no firm D call. V lost 3 bases and J lost 4, with 9 bases in between. CDR3 length: 14 residues. Germline V gene lookup returns CDR1 MNHEY and CDR2 SVGAGI. This CDR3 is CASSYGHGNEKLFF. The CDR3 DNA reads TGTGCCAGCAGTTATGGGCATGGTAATGAAAAACTGTTTTTT.

This clone appeared a single time. This chain connects TRBV19 to TRBJ1-5, with 7 bases identical to TRBD1. Trimming took 0 bases from V and 0 from J; bases not matched to a gene: 14. The CDR3 totals 20 residues. The germline CDR1 and CDR2 sequences are LNHDA and SQIVND (reference sequence). CDR3 nucleotides: TGTGCCAGTAGTATAGATTGGAGACAGGGACAGATTTATAGCAATCAGCCCCAGCATTTT. As protein: CASSIDWRQGQIYSNQPQHF.

The chain links TRBV3-1 (or the pseudogene TRBV3-2) to TRBJ1-1; TRBD1 agrees at 9 bases. The germline CDR1 and CDR2 sequences are LGHDT and YNNKEL (reference sequence). The CDR3 consists of 16 residues. V lost 1 base to trimming and J lost 3 bases; unmatched junction nucleotides: 6. For the CDR3, the DNA is TGTGCCAGCAGCCAAGTTGGGACAGGGAGGTACACTGAAGCTTTCTTT. Protein: CASSQVGTGRYTEAFF.

The chain couples TRBV28 to TRBJ2-3; 7 nucleotides match TRBD2. Germline CDR1 is MDHEN and CDR2 is SYDVKM. This CDR3 comprises 15 residues. V lost 6 bases and J lost 0; bases outside the gene matches: 6. The CDR3, as DNA: TGTGCCAGCAGCTCGTCTAGCGGAAGCACAGATACGCAGTATTTT. Amino acids: CASSSSSGSTDTQYF.

V and J are TRBV9 and TRBJ1-6, with unresolved D. The CDR3 sequence is 16 residues long. Per the germline V gene, CDR1 is SGDLS and CDR2 is YYNGEE. V was clipped by 3 bases and J by 6 bases, with 16 bases between them. CDR3: CASSERSTLSNSPLHF. In DNA, the CDR3 is TGTGCCAGCAGCGAGAGGTCGACCCTCTCTAATTCACCCCTCCACTTT.

This clone appeared a few times. The rearrangement links TRBV19 to TRBJ2-1; a possible D gene is TRBD1 (5 bases). The CDR3 sequence is 13 residues long. V lost 7 bases, J lost 3 bases, and 10 bases lay in between. Germline V CDR1 and CDR2: LNHDA, SQIVND (reference sequence). Here the CDR3 DNA reads TGTGCCAGTACCCAGACAGACTACAATGAGCAGTTCTTC. Translated, it gives CASTQTDYNEQFF.

This clone was recorded only once. This chain connects TRBV3-1 (or the pseudogene TRBV3-2) to TRBJ1-2; D ambiguous. CDR1 and CDR2 (germline): LGHDT, YNNKEL (reference sequence). V was shortened by 4 bases and J by 8 bases, with 14 bases between the two germline ends. The CDR3 extends over 13 amino acids. CDR3 sequence: CASSLRTFKGYTF. Here the CDR3 DNA reads TGTGCCAGCAGCCTTCGGACTTTCAAAGGCTACACCTTC.

The V gene is TRBV6-4, the J gene TRBJ2-1, with D possibly TRBD1 on 5 matching bases. V was shortened by 0 bases and J by 10 bases, with 10 bases between the two germline ends. The germline V gene encodes CDR1 MRHNA and CDR2 SNTAGT. The CDR3 runs 13 residues. The chain's CDR3 is CASSDSRVDEQFF. The CDR3, as DNA: TGTGCCAGCAGTGACTCCAGGGTTGACGAGCAGTTCTTC.

This chain uses TRBV7-9 with TRBJ1-1, with TRBD1 as a possible D gene (5 bases). CDR3 length equals 13 residues. V was pared by 4 bases and J by 4 bases, with 10 bases between. Germline CDR1 SEHNR, CDR2 FQNEAQ (reference sequence). The CDR3 sequence is CASSSLQVTEAFF. Here the CDR3 DNA reads TGTGCCAGCAGCTCATTACAGGTCACTGAAGCTTTCTTT.

The chain employs TRBV7-9 and TRBJ2-7, with 8 nucleotides matching TRBD1. With V trimmed by 5 bases and J by 0 bases, 3 bases remained unmatched. The CDR3 is 14 residues long. Germline V gene data show CDR1 as SEHNR and CDR2 as FQNEAQ (reference sequence). The CDR3 sequence is CASSRTGSSYEQYV. CDR3 bases: TGTGCCAGCAGCCGGACAGGGAGCTCCTACGAGCAGTACGTC.

The rearrangement uses TRBV21-1 and TRBJ2-3; the DNA was not compared with TRBD1, the D call given in the table. TRBV21-1 is assigned pseudogene status. CDR3 size: 15 residues. This chain's CDR3 is CASSNHSGFRDTQYF. In DNA form, the CDR3 reads TGTGCCAGCAGCAACCACAGTGGTTTTAGGGATACGCAGTATTTT.

The chain joins TRBV3-1 (or the pseudogene TRBV3-2) to TRBJ2-3; 7 nucleotides agree with TRBD2. With 0 bases clipped from V and 0 bases from J, the junction kept 12 bases outside the gene matches. This CDR3 spans 19 amino acids. CDR1 and CDR2 (germline): LGHDT, YNNKEL (reference sequence). CDR3 DNA sequence: TGTGCCAGCAGCCAAGATGATCGGACGGGGGGAACTAGCACAGATACGCAGTATTTT. Translating gives CASSQDDRTGGTSTDTQYF.